The 8 T cell receptor beta chains listed next were all sequenced from one sample in a study of PD-1 blockade in classical Hodgkin lymphoma. Brentuximab vedotin exposure varied, and every patient relapsed after autologous stem cell transplantation. The method was immunoSEQ multiplex PCR; TCRdb's version includes in-frame clones alone and lacks a portion of them. This sample has more than 90,000 clones, with approximately 80% found just once. The sequences come from peripheral blood mononuclear cells (PBMCs), collected before the second cycle of nivolumab. The receptors were gathered from a human donor with classical Hodgkin lymphoma.

V is TRBV11-2 and J is TRBJ1-1; the D gene is possibly TRBD1 (5 bases). The CDR3 length is 14 residues. In germline, CDR1 is SGHAT, CDR2 FQNNGV. The V gene lost 0 bases and the J gene lost 10 bases, with 15 bases spanning the gap. CDR3 loop: CASSLDGGRFRAFF. CDR3 nucleotide sequence: TGTGCCAGCAGCTTAGATGGGGGACGCTTCCGAGCTTTCTTT.

This chain links TRBV5-1 with TRBJ2-7, with 8 bases identical to TRBD1. Germline lookup yields CDR1 SGHRS and CDR2 YFSETQ. This CDR3 has 15 residues. Trimming at V came to 0 bases and at J to 5 bases, leaving 7 bases not matched to a gene. The CDR3 sequence: CASSLVGQGLDEQYF. CDR3 nucleotide sequence: TGCGCCAGCAGCTTGGTAGGACAGGGCCTGGACGAGCAGTACTTC.

The chain links TRBV5-1 to TRBJ2-7, with 8 bases that match TRBD1. Germline CDR1 is SGHRS and CDR2 is YFSETQ. V lost 4 bases and J lost 0; bases outside the gene matches: 6. This CDR3 has 15 amino acids. The CDR3 sequence is CASSLGGQGSYEQYF. CDR3 coding DNA: TGCGCCAGCAGCCTAGGCGGACAGGGCTCCTACGAGCAGTACTTC.

The V and J genes are TRBV28 and TRBJ2-7; tentative D call: TRBD2 (5 bases). V lost 3 bases to trimming and J lost 1 base, with 16 bases between them. The CDR3 runs 16 residues. CDR1 and CDR2 (germline): MDHEN, SYDVKM. The CDR3 sequence: CASSFGEQTRSYEQYF. The CDR3 nucleotides are TGTGCCAGCAGTTTCGGGGAACAGACAAGGTCCTACGAGCAGTACTTC. The complete variable domain, with remaining parts taken from reference TRBV28 and TRBJ2-7, reads DVKVTQSSRYLVKRTGEKVFLECVQDMDHENMFWYRQDPGLGLRLIYFSYDVKMKEKGDIPEGYSVSREKKERFSLILESASTNQTSMYLCASSFGEQTRSYEQYFGPGTRLTVT.

The CDR3 here is CASSLGASELYEQYF. The CDR3 nucleotides are TGCGCCAGCAGCTTGGGGGCTAGCGAGCTCTACGAGCAGTACTTC. The V call is TRBV5-1, the J call TRBJ2-7; weak D call: TRBD2 (6 bases). V was pared by 0 bases and J by 3 bases, with 13 bases between. Germline V gene lookup returns CDR1 SGHRS and CDR2 YFSETQ. This CDR3 contains 15 residues.

The chain joins TRBV5-4 to TRBJ1-2; D is ambiguous. CDR1 SGHNT and CDR2 YYREEE come from the germline V gene (reference sequence). The CDR3 has 15 residues. V was trimmed by 4 bases and J by 4 bases, leaving 17 bases between them. The CDR3 spells CASSHPARPFYGYTF. The CDR3 DNA is TGTGCCAGCAGCCATCCCGCCCGGCCCTTCTATGGCTACACCTTC. Full variable domain (missing parts from reference TRBV5-4 and TRBJ1-2): ETGVTQSPTHLIKTRGQQVTLRCSSQSGHNTVSWYQQALGQGPQFIFQYYREEENGRGNFPPRFSGLQFPNYSSELNVNALELDDSALYLCASSHPARPFYGYTFGSGTRLTVV.

The J gene is TRBJ2-1, the V gene TRBV7-2; 10 bases are a match to TRBD2. CDR3 size: 14 residues. The ends lost 3 bases at V and 9 bases at J; junction bases unmatched: 5. Germline CDR1 reads SGHTA; CDR2 reads FQGNSA. CDR3 region: CASSFTGTSAEQFF. CDR3 nucleotides: TGTGCCAGCAGCTTCACTGGGACTAGCGCTGAGCAGTTCTTC.

There are many counts of this clone. This chain connects TRBV4-2 to TRBJ2-1; 11 positions match TRBD2. This CDR3 contains 16 residues. CDR1 and CDR2 (germline): LGHNA, YNFKEQ. With V trimmed by 4 bases and J by 4 bases, 6 bases remained unmatched. In DNA form, the CDR3 reads TGTGCCAGCAGCCGCCGGACTAGCGGGTCTTACAATGAGCAGTTCTTC. As protein: CASSRRTSGSYNEQFF.